This TCR beta chain was recorded in a study of blood T cell repertoires in COVID-19. At the level of the study: Samples of COVID-19 (acute and convalescent) were obtained from the United States, Italy and Spain.

J was trimmed by 4 bases and V by 4 bases; bases with no gene match: 6. Germline V gene lookup returns CDR1 SGDLS and CDR2 YYNGEE. The CDR3 runs to 15 residues. In the authors' methods: Reference gene primer amplification in the assay estimated nucleated cell counts. Generated by immunoSEQ multiplex PCR, the TCRdb table keeps only in-frame clones and is missing some. V and J calls plus clone size are reproduced from that table; the DNA served to infer D and trimming. The sample records about 170,000 clones, 80% to 90% being singletons. This sequence originates from a man between 18 and 29 years old with active or convalescent COVID-19. The chain combines TRBV9 with TRBJ2-1; TRBD2 aligns across 9 bases. Sequenced sample: peripheral blood. The CDR3 DNA reads TGTGCCAGCAGCACAGCGGGGGGCAATTACAATGAGCAGTTCTTC. Its protein product is CASSTAGGNYNEQFF.